This T cell receptor (beta chain) was documented in a study of Tregs in tolerant kidney transplant recipients. Data came from immunoSEQ multiplex PCR; TCRdb stores just in-frame clones and leaves some out. The sample holds approximately 90,000 clones, around 94% seen once. Per germline, CDR1 SGHVS and CDR2 FNYEAQ. This CDR3 is built from 16 residues. V was shortened by 1 base and J by 1 base, with 13 bases between the two germline ends. On this clone: Its antigen is not identified.

Findings and limits, study-wide: Biological reproducibility was not directly addressed in this study.

The chain recombines TRBV7-6 with TRBJ1-1; weak D call: TRBD1 (5 bases). The sample taken for sequencing was CD8+ T cells from blood. This clonotype was sampled from a human donor in good health. The CDR3 sequence is CASSLGGSRSNTEAFF. Written as DNA, the CDR3 is TGTGCCAGCAGCTTAGGGGGGTCAAGGTCGAACACTGAAGCTTTCTTT.